This record concerns one T cell receptor beta chain sequence. The sample is drawn from a study of technical replicates of blood from several donors. Produced via immunoSEQ multiplex PCR; TCRdb's table is partial and in-frame only. There are more than 80,000 clones in the sample; approximately 97% occur only once, and just over 0.3% lies in the top ten. The CDR3 has 14 residues. V was trimmed by 4 bases and J by 14 bases, leaving 21 bases between them. Germline V gene sequence: CDR1 SGDLS, CDR2 YYNGEE. The receptor was derived from a human donor in good health. What was sequenced was T cells isolated from PBMCs. This chain joins TRBV9 and TRBJ1-4; the D gene is possibly TRBD1 (6 bases). The CDR3 DNA reads as TGTGCCAGCAGCCCCGTGGCGAATGGGGGCATGCTGTTTTTT. Translation: CASSPVANGGMLFF.